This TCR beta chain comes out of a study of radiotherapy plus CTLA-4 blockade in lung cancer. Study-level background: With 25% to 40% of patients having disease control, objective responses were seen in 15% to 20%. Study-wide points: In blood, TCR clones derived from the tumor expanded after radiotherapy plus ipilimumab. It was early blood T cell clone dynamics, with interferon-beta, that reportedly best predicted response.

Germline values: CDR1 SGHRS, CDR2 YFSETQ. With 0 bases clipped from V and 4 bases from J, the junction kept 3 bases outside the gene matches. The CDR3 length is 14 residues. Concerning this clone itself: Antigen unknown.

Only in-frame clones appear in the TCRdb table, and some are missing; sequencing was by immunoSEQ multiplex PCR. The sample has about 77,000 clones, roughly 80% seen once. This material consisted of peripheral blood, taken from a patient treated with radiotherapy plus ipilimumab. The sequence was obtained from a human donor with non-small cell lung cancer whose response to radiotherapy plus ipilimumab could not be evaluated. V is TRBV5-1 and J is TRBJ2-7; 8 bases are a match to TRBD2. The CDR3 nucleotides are TGCGCCAGCAGCTTGGAGGCGGGAGGTTACGAGCAGTACTTC. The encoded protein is CASSLEAGGYEQYF. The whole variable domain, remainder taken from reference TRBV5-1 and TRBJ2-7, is KAGVTQTPRYLIKTRGQQVTLSCSPISGHRSVSWYQQTPGQGLQFLFEYFSETQRNKGNFPGRFSGRQFSNSRSEMNVSTLELGDSALYLCASSLEAGGYEQYFGPGTRLTVT.